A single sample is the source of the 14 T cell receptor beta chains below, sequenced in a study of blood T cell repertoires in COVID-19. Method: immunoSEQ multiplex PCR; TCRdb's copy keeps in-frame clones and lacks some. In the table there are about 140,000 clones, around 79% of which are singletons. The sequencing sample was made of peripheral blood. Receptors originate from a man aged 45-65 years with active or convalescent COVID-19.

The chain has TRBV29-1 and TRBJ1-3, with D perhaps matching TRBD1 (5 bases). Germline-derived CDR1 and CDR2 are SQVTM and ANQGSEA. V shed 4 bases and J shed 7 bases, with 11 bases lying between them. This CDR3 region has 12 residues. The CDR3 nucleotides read TGCAGCGTTGCAGGGAGGGGCAACACCATATATTTT. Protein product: CSVAGRGNTIYF.

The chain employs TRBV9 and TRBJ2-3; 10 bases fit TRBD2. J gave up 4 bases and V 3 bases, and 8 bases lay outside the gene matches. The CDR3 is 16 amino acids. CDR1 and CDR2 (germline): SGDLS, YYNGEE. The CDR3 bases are TGTGCCAGCAGCGCTAAACTAGCGGGAAGGGCAGATACGCAGTATTTT. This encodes CASSAKLAGRADTQYF.

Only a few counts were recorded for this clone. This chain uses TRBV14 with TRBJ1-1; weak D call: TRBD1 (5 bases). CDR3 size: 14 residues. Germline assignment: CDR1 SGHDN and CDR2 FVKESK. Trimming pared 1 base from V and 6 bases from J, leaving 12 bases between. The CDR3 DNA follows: TGTGCCAGCAGCCAAGTTTGGGGGGGTGCTGAAGCTTTCTTT. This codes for CASSQVWGGAEAFF.

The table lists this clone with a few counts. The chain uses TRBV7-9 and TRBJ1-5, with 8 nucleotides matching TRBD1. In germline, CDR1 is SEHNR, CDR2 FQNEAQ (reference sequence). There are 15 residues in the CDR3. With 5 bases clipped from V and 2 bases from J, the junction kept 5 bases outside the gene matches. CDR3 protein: CASSRQGQGNQPQHF. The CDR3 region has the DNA TGTGCCAGCAGCCGACAGGGGCAGGGCAATCAGCCCCAGCATTTT.

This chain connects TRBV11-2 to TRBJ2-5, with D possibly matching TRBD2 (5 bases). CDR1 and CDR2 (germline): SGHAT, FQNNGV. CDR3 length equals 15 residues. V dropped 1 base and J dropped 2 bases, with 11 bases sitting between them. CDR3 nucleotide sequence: TGTGCCAGCAGCTTAGGGCGGGCTAGACAAGAGACCCAGTACTTC. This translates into CASSLGRARQETQYF.

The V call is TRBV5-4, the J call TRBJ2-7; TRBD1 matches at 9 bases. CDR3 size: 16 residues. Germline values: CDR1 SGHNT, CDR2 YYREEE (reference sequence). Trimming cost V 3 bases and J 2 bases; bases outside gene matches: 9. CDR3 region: CASSSLRQGGAYEQYF. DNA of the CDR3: TGTGCCAGCAGCTCCTTGCGACAGGGGGGGGCCTACGAGCAGTACTTC. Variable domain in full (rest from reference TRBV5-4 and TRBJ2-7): ETGVTQSPTHLIKTRGQQVTLRCSSQSGHNTVSWYQQALGQGPQFIFQYYREEENGRGNFPPRFSGLQFPNYSSELNVNALELDDSALYLCASSSLRQGGAYEQYFGPGTRLTVT.

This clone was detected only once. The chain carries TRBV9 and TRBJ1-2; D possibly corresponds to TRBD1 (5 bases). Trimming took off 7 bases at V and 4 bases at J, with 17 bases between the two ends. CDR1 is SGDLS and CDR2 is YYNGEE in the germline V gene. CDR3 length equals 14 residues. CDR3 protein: CASSPRGEVYGYTF. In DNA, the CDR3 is TGTGCCAGCTCGCCCCGGGGGGAGGTCTATGGCTACACCTTC. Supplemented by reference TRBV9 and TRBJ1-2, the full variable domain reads DSGVTQTPKHLITATGQRVTLRCSPRSGDLSVYWYQQSLDQGLQFLIQYYNGEERAKGNILERFSAQQFPDLHSELNLSSLELGDSALYFCASSPRGEVYGYTFGSGTRLTVV.

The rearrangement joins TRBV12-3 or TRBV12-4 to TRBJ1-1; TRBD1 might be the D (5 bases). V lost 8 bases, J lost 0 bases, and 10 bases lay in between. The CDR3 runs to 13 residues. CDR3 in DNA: TGTGCCAGCTCAGACAGCATGAACACTGAAGCTTTCTTT. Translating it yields CASSDSMNTEAFF.

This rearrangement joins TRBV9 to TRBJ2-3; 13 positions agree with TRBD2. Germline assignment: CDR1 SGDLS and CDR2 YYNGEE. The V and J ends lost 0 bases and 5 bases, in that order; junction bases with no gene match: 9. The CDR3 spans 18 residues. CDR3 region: CASSVVSRTSGSGDTQYF. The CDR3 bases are TGTGCCAGCAGCGTAGTCTCCCGGACTAGCGGGAGTGGAGATACGCAGTATTTT.

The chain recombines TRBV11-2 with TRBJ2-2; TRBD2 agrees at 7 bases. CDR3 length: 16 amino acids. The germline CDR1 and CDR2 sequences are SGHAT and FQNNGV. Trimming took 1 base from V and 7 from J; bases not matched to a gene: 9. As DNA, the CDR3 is TGTGCCAGCAGCTTAGGGGGCGCGGGGGTCGACGGGGAGCTGTTTTTT. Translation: CASSLGGAGVDGELFF.

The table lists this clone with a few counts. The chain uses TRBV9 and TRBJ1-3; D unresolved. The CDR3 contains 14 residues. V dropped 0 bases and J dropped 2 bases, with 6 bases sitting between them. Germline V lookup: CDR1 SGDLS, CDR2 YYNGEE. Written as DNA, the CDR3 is TGTGCCAGCAGCGTAGCTGGGCCTGGAAACACCATATATTTT. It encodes CASSVAGPGNTIYF.

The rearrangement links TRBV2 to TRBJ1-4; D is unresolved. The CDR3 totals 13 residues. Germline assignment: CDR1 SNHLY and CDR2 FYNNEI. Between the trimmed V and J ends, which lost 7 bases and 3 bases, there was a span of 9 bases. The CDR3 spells CASTGRANEKLFF. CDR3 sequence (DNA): TGTGCCAGCACTGGGCGGGCTAATGAAAAACTGTTTTTT.

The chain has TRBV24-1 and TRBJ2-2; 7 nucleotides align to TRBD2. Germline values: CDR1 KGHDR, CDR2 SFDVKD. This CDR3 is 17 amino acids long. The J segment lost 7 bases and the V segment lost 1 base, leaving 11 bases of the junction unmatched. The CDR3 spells CATSDLRGRAGNGELFF. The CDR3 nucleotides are TGTGCCACCAGTGATTTACGGGGGAGGGCCGGGAACGGGGAGCTGTTTTTT.

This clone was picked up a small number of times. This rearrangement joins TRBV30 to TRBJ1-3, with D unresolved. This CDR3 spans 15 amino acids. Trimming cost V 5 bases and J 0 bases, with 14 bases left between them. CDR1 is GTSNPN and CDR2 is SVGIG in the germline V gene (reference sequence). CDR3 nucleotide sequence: TGTGCCTGGGCCCGGAGTGCCACCTCTGGAAACACCATATATTTT. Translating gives CAWARSATSGNTIYF. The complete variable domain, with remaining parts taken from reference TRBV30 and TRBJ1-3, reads SQTIHQWPATLVQPVGSPLSLECTVEGTSNPNLYWYRQAAGRGLQLLFYSVGIGQISSEVPQNLSASRPQDRQFILSSKKLLLSDSGFYLCAWARSATSGNTIYFGEGSWLTVV.